Shown below are 27 T cell receptor beta chains from a single sample sequenced in a study of metastatic and nonmetastatic thyroid tumors. Ahead of thyroid surgery, no patient had received treatment of any kind. With MiXCR, TCRdb reprocessed the PCR reads. Seen here are fewer than 4,500 clones, about 31% observed once, and the top ten hold roughly 19%. What was sequenced was adjacent normal tissue. Source of these receptors: a female donor with papillary thyroid cancer or a benign thyroid nodule (not recorded which). Some clones in this sample may be carry-over from other donors' samples.

The chain links TRBV6-1 to TRBJ2-1; D unresolved. V was clipped by 0 bases and J by 6 bases, with 6 bases between them. The length of the CDR3 is 13 residues. Germline V lookup: CDR1 MNHNS, CDR2 SASEGT. The CDR3 loop is CASSEAWPNEQFF. The CDR3 nucleotides read TGTGCCAGCAGTGAAGCTTGGCCCAATGAGCAGTTCTTC.

The CDR3 region has the DNA TGTGCCAGCAGCTTAGGCCAGGGAGCTTTCTTT. Protein sequence: CASSLGQGAFF. The rearrangement uses TRBV13 and TRBJ1-1; tentatively, D is TRBD1 (5 bases). With 0 bases removed from V and 10 bases from J, the gap between germline ends came to 6 bases. There are 11 residues in the CDR3. Germline CDR1 is PRHDT and CDR2 is FYEKMQ (reference sequence).

A note on this clone: Mismatch with germline at one junction end may stem from a read error. V is TRBV7-6 and J is TRBJ2-7, with a weak D call TRBD1 (5 bases). The CDR3 has 16 residues. Germline values: CDR1 SGHVS, CDR2 FNYEAQ. CDR3 protein: CARSPGHSLPVYEEYF. The CDR3 region has the DNA TGTGCCAGAAGCCCTGGACATTCCCTTCCAGTCTACGAGGAGTACTTC.

CDR3 protein: CASSKQGARNTEAFF. The CDR3 DNA reads as TGTGCCAGCAGTAAACAGGGGGCGCGGAACACTGAAGCTTTCTTT. This chain joins TRBV6-1 and TRBJ1-1; 9 bases align to TRBD1. The CDR3 runs to 15 residues. CDR1 is MNHNS and CDR2 is SASEGT in the germline V gene. Trimming took 5 bases from V and 1 from J; bases not matched to a gene: 5.

There are a few counts of this clone. This chain joins TRBV6-1 and TRBJ1-2; 9 nucleotides line up with TRBD1. This CDR3 spans 15 amino acids. The trim removed 0 bases at V and 5 bases at J, leaving 4 bases unmatched. CDR1 and CDR2 from the germline V gene are MNHNS and SASEGT. CDR3 protein: CASSEAGQGRYGYTF. CDR3 nucleotides: TGTGCCAGCAGTGAAGCGGGACAGGGTCGGTATGGCTACACCTTC.

Only a few counts were recorded for this clone. V gene TRBV27 combines with J gene TRBJ1-2; 10 bases line up with TRBD1. J gave up 4 bases and V 5 bases, and 7 bases lay outside the gene matches. Germline V gives CDR1 MNHEY, CDR2 SMNVEV (reference sequence). This CDR3 has 15 residues. The CDR3 loop is CASSLMTGGTYGYTF. The CDR3 DNA is TGTGCCAGCAGTCTCATGACAGGGGGCACCTATGGCTACACCTTC.

This clone was seen only a few times. This chain connects TRBV27 to TRBJ1-2, with 9 bases identical to TRBD1. V trimming: 3 bases; J trimming: 2 bases; junction bases outside the gene matches: 4. The CDR3 has 15 residues. Germline V gene sequence: CDR1 MNHEY, CDR2 SMNVEV (reference sequence). CDR3 protein: CASSFLTGGNYGYTF. CDR3 coding DNA: TGTGCCAGCAGTTTCTTGACAGGGGGGAACTATGGCTACACCTTC.

The table lists this clone with a few counts. This chain uses TRBV5-1 with TRBJ2-5; D remains unclear. The CDR3 length is 15 residues. V lost 0 bases to trimming and J lost 1 base, with 10 bases between them. Germline V CDR1 and CDR2: SGHRS, YFSETQ. CDR3 residues: CASSLDSLRQETQYF. DNA of the CDR3: TGCGCCAGCAGCTTGGACTCGTTACGCCAAGAGACCCAGTACTTC.

In its sample, this clone is medium-sized. V and J are TRBV7-2 and TRBJ2-5; 10 bases map to TRBD1. Germline V gene lookup returns CDR1 SGHTA and CDR2 FQGNSA. V shed 5 bases, J shed 3 bases, and the junction held 9 bases outside the gene matches. This CDR3 region has 16 residues. CDR3: CASSLTTGTGEETQYF. Written as DNA, the CDR3 is TGTGCCAGCAGCCTAACCACCGGGACAGGGGAAGAGACCCAGTACTTC.

V usage is TRBV30 and J usage is TRBJ1-3; perhaps TRBD1 as D (6 bases). The CDR3 consists of 13 residues. CDR1 and CDR2 from the germline V gene are GTSNPN and SVGIG (reference sequence). Trimming shortened V by 3 bases and J by 4 bases, and 10 bases separated the two germline ends. CDR3 sequence (DNA): TGTGCCTGGAGAGGGGGTTTCGGAAACACCATATATTTT. Translation: CAWRGGFGNTIYF.

The chain is built from TRBV5-1 and TRBJ2-2; TRBD2 matches 8 bases. There are 16 residues in the CDR3. Germline values: CDR1 SGHRS, CDR2 YFSETQ. With 4 bases clipped from V and 5 bases from J, the junction kept 10 bases outside the gene matches. CDR3 coding DNA: TGCGCCAGCAGCCAATATCGGGAGGGGGGAACCGGGGAGCTGTTTTTT. Translation gives CASSQYREGGTGELFF.

A few counts support this clone. This chain links TRBV24-1 with TRBJ2-2; 10 bases match TRBD2. The germline V gene has CDR1 KGHDR and CDR2 SFDVKD. CDR3 size: 16 residues. V shed 5 bases and J 5 bases; nucleotides not matched to a gene: 7. The CDR3 loop is CATSADLAGATGELFF. CDR3 DNA sequence: TGTGCCACCAGTGCCGACCTAGCGGGAGCTACCGGGGAGCTGTTTTTT.

The chain combines TRBV28 with TRBJ1-4; D is uncertain. Trimming pared 7 bases from V and 5 bases from J, leaving 20 bases between. Germline loops: CDR1 MDHEN, CDR2 SYDVKM. This CDR3 region has 16 residues. The CDR3 sequence: CASKGAEVGRNEKLFF. Here the CDR3 DNA reads TGTGCCAGCAAGGGAGCGGAGGTGGGCAGGAATGAAAAACTGTTTTTT.

This clone is judged large. V gene TRBV20-1 combines with J gene TRBJ1-1; 11 nucleotides align to TRBD1. The CDR3 is 16 residues long. The ends lost 3 bases at V and 1 base at J; junction bases unmatched: 7. Per the germline V gene, CDR1 is DFQATT and CDR2 is SNEGSKA (reference sequence). CDR3 in DNA: TGCAGTGCTAGCCGGTGGGACAGGGGGACGAACACTGAAGCTTTCTTT. It yields the protein CSASRWDRGTNTEAFF.

The chain uses TRBV27 and TRBJ2-1; TRBD1 is a possible D gene (6 bases). The CDR3 contains 13 residues. CDR1 and CDR2 (germline): MNHEY, SMNVEV (reference sequence). Trimming left V 2 bases short and J 7 bases short, with 9 bases between. The CDR3 DNA sequence: TGTGCCAGCAGTTTAACAGGGTCAAATGAGCAGTTCTTC. This sequence encodes CASSLTGSNEQFF.

The chain joins TRBV20-1 to TRBJ1-1; D is possibly TRBD1 (5 bases). CDR1 is DFQATT, CDR2 SNEGSKA, per germline (reference sequence). This CDR3 has 15 amino acids. V lost 1 base, J lost 6 bases, and 18 bases lay in between. For the CDR3, the DNA is TGCAGTGCTAGAGGGGGGTCAGCCCTGGGGGCTGAAGCTTTCTTT. Translated, it gives CSARGGSALGAEAFF.

This chain uses TRBV20-1 with TRBJ1-4, with 9 bases matching TRBD1. Germline assignment: CDR1 DFQATT and CDR2 SNEGSKA (reference sequence). Trimming took 3 bases from V and 3 from J; bases not matched to a gene: 8. CDR3 size: 16 residues. CDR3 sequence: CSASLWTGASNEKLFF. The CDR3 DNA reads TGCAGTGCTAGCCTCTGGACAGGGGCCTCTAATGAAAAACTGTTTTTT.

A few counts support this clone. V is TRBV6-5 and J is TRBJ2-7, with 7 bases lining up with TRBD2. Germline V CDR1 and CDR2: MNHEY, SVGAGI. This CDR3 is 14 amino acids long. Losses at the gene ends were 2 bases for V and 3 bases for J; bases not matched to a gene: 4. Here the CDR3 DNA reads TGTGCCAGCAGTTACGGGGGGGAATTCTACGAGCAGTACTTC. Protein product: CASSYGGEFYEQYF.

By sample share, this clone is medium-sized. The same CDR3 also results from other DNA sequences found in this sample. The chain uses TRBV27 and TRBJ1-2; TRBD1 agrees at 12 bases. This CDR3 has 16 amino acids. Trimming cost V 5 bases and J 4 bases; bases outside gene matches: 8. Germline loops: CDR1 MNHEY, CDR2 SMNVEV (reference sequence). The CDR3 region has the DNA TGTGCCAGCAGTACAGGGACAGGGGGCGCTGCCTATGGCTACACCTTC. It encodes CASSTGTGGAAYGYTF.

The rearrangement joins TRBV2 to TRBJ2-7, with D possibly matching TRBD1 (6 bases). The V gene lost 6 bases and the J gene lost 0 bases, with 9 bases spanning the gap. CDR3 size: 13 residues. Germline CDR1 SNHLY, CDR2 FYNNEI. CDR3: CASSRDNSYEQYF. CDR3 bases: TGTGCCAGCAGCCGGGACAACTCCTACGAGCAGTACTTC.

This clone was seen only a few times. V and J are TRBV19 and TRBJ2-2, with a possible D match to TRBD2 (6 bases). The V end was cut by 4 bases, the J end by 5 bases, with 11 bases between. Germline CDR1 and CDR2: LNHDA and SQIVND (reference sequence). CDR3 length: 14 residues. The chain's CDR3 is CASSTWRGTGELFF. The CDR3 DNA reads as TGTGCCAGTAGTACCTGGCGGGGTACCGGGGAGCTGTTTTTT.

This clone was picked up one time. Because the CDR3 is missing its conserved closing phenylalanine or tryptophan, this is likely a read error. The DNA is left out, because the CDR3 cannot be placed on it with certainty; the CDR3 is given as TCRdb lists it. The V and J genes are TRBV6-1 and TRBJ2-7; the DNA was not compared with TRBD1, the D call given in the table. In germline, CDR1 is MNHNS, CDR2 SASEGT. Inclusive of both ends, the CDR3 amounts to 13 amino acids. The CDR3 protein is CASRERDWDELYI.

The rearrangement uses TRBV9 and TRBJ2-5; 11 nucleotides match TRBD2. Germline CDR1 is SGDLS and CDR2 is YYNGEE. This CDR3 spans 18 amino acids. V was pared by 0 bases and J by 4 bases, with 11 bases of the junction left unmatched. The CDR3: CASSVATLAGGRGETQYF. CDR3 in DNA: TGTGCCAGCAGCGTAGCAACTCTAGCGGGAGGCCGAGGAGAGACCCAGTACTTC.

The chain links TRBV6-2 or TRBV6-3 to TRBJ1-6; TRBD1 matches at 7 bases. The V gene end was trimmed by 0 bases and the J gene end by 0 bases; junction bases not matched to a gene: 5. The CDR3 loop spans 18 amino acids. Germline-derived CDR1 and CDR2 are MNHEY and SVGEGT. The CDR3 sequence is CASSYSDRRSSYNSPLHF. The CDR3 bases are TGTGCCAGCAGTTACTCGGACAGGAGGAGCTCCTATAATTCACCCCTCCACTTT.

The table lists this clone with a few counts. The chain is built from TRBV6-5 and TRBJ2-7; D could derive from TRBD1 or TRBD2 (5 bases each). This CDR3 contains 16 residues. Trimming took 0 bases from V and 3 from J, leaving 15 bases between them. Germline V gene data show CDR1 as MNHEY and CDR2 as SVGAGI. The CDR3 protein is CASSYSIRDGDYEQYF. CDR3 sequence (DNA): TGTGCCAGCAGTTACTCGATTCGGGACGGGGACTACGAGCAGTACTTC.

The chain recombines TRBV30 with TRBJ1-2, with D perhaps matching TRBD1 (5 bases). Germline CDR1 GTSNPN, CDR2 SVGIG (reference sequence). The length of the CDR3 is 13 residues. V lost 1 base and J 2 bases, leaving 8 bases between the germline ends. CDR3 coding DNA: TGTGCCTGGAGTGACACAGGAAACTATGGCTACACCTTC. This sequence encodes CAWSDTGNYGYTF.

This chain uses TRBV27 with TRBJ2-7, with a weak D call TRBD2 (5 bases). Between the trimmed V and J ends, which lost 3 bases and 4 bases, there was a span of 10 bases. The germline V gene encodes CDR1 MNHEY and CDR2 SMNVEV (reference sequence). The CDR3 runs to 13 residues. DNA for the CDR3: TGTGCCAGCAGTTTCGAACGGAGGTACGAGCAGTACTTC. Translating gives CASSFERRYEQYF.